The rows below give T cell receptor beta chains drawn from one sample of a study of shared clonotypes between healthy human individuals. TCRdb's copy holds only in-frame clones and misses some; the assay was immunoSEQ multiplex PCR. This sample carries about 1.5 million clones, around 98% of them seen once, and the ten largest clones take 0.4% to 0.55%. Material for sequencing was naive CD4+ T cells sorted from blood. All receptors derive from a man aged 25-40 years in good health. Each CDR3 is given with its conserved first and last residue. Fields, in order: V gene, clone size, CDR3 protein. Only some rows state a clone size, as once, few, many or a class for expanded clones.

v_call: TRBV5-1
clone_size: .
cdr3_aa: CASSLVQGSEQYF

v_call: TRBV15
clone_size: .
cdr3_aa: CATSRDGRTSGDNEQFF

v_call: TRBV19
clone_size: once
cdr3_aa: CASSTRAVGNQPQHF

v_call: TRBV2
clone_size: .
cdr3_aa: CATQEGGSNQPQHF

v_call: TRBV9
clone_size: .
cdr3_aa: CASSVEPTGSHHEQYF

v_call: TRBV6-6
clone_size: .
cdr3_aa: CASSYAPEWTQETQYF

v_call: TRBV5-4
clone_size: .
cdr3_aa: CASSHVRGSYNEQFF

v_call: TRBV14
clone_size: .
cdr3_aa: CASSLRLPGVGINEQFF

v_call: TRBV18
clone_size: .
cdr3_aa: CASSPGISSYEQYF

v_call: TRBV15
clone_size: .
cdr3_aa: CATSRDGGVGFSQPQHF

v_call: TRBV2
clone_size: .
cdr3_aa: CASSGGRANYGYTF

v_call: TRBV28
clone_size: once
cdr3_aa: CASSPPRRQGIMKKLFF

v_call: TRBV18
clone_size: .
cdr3_aa: CASSPGSWGYEQYF

v_call: TRBV2
clone_size: .
cdr3_aa: CASSVDRGPTEAFF

v_call: TRBV9
clone_size: .
cdr3_aa: CASSKRESPPAYNEQFF

v_call: TRBV27
clone_size: .
cdr3_aa: CASSLIGAGANNEQFF

v_call: TRBV11-3
clone_size: .
cdr3_aa: CASSLGGGNEQFF

v_call: TRBV28
clone_size: .
cdr3_aa: CASSTTGGPYEQYF

v_call: TRBV5-1
clone_size: .
cdr3_aa: CASSQDQETQYF

v_call: TRBV5-8
clone_size: .
cdr3_aa: CASSFKGLGTDTQYF

v_call: TRBV6-6
clone_size: .
cdr3_aa: CASCPGRKETQYF

v_call: TRBV5-1
clone_size: .
cdr3_aa: CASSLAGGEENEKLFF

v_call: TRBV9
clone_size: .
cdr3_aa: CASSVVPGHGYTF

v_call: TRBV19
clone_size: few
cdr3_aa: CASNGQGSQPQHF

v_call: TRBV29-1
clone_size: .
cdr3_aa: CSVGFRGSYEQYF

v_call: TRBV2
clone_size: .
cdr3_aa: CASSVDFLSGNEQFF

v_call: TRBV7-9
clone_size: .
cdr3_aa: CASERAYQETQYF

v_call: TRBV6-1
clone_size: .
cdr3_aa: CASGRTATNEKLFF

v_call: TRBV28
clone_size: .
cdr3_aa: CASSLTPASGKETQYF

v_call: TRBV15
clone_size: .
cdr3_aa: CATSFSYNEQFF

v_call: TRBV29-1
clone_size: .
cdr3_aa: CSATSAVKETQYF

v_call: TRBV9
clone_size: .
cdr3_aa: CASSPRAGLQETQYF

v_call: TRBV5-1
clone_size: .
cdr3_aa: CASSSGLAGDMDTQYF

v_call: TRBV19
clone_size: .
cdr3_aa: CASSIRQDLRAFF

v_call: TRBV27
clone_size: .
cdr3_aa: CASSFWGGQPQHF

v_call: TRBV5-1
clone_size: .
cdr3_aa: CASSTGQVAQDEQFF

v_call: TRBV21-1
clone_size: .
cdr3_aa: CASSKGDRGGQPQHF

v_call: TRBV12-1
clone_size: once
cdr3_aa: CASSSLDRNQPQHF

v_call: TRBV5-1
clone_size: .
cdr3_aa: CASSRDRYNEQFF

v_call: TRBV27
clone_size: .
cdr3_aa: CASSRNRGAQETQYF

v_call: TRBV6-5
clone_size: .
cdr3_aa: CASSLQGAVGELFF

v_call: TRBV18
clone_size: .
cdr3_aa: CASSPPVPLRSSYNEQFF

v_call: TRBV6-5
clone_size: .
cdr3_aa: CASSYHALSEAFF

v_call: TRBV4-3
clone_size: .
cdr3_aa: CASSQARGKTNYGYTF

v_call: TRBV29-1
clone_size: .
cdr3_aa: CSVQHRDTGELFF

v_call: TRBV13
clone_size: .
cdr3_aa: CASSPGQRNEKLFF

v_call: TRBV19
clone_size: .
cdr3_aa: CASSIGLAFNEQFF

v_call: TRBV9
clone_size: .
cdr3_aa: CASSVQGQNTEAFF

v_call: TRBV11-2
clone_size: .
cdr3_aa: CASSLERTYTGELFF

v_call: TRBV5-6
clone_size: .
cdr3_aa: CASSLAFLTHTGELFF

v_call: TRBV28
clone_size: .
cdr3_aa: CASSSPGQRLNTEAFF

v_call: TRBV28
clone_size: once
cdr3_aa: CATHRTVTYEQYF

v_call: TRBV6-1
clone_size: once
cdr3_aa: CASSDTQGWDSNQPQHF

v_call: TRBV9
clone_size: .
cdr3_aa: CASSVLGLAGAHTGELFF

v_call: TRBV7-2
clone_size: .
cdr3_aa: CASSYLRVAGAFDYEQYF

v_call: TRBV7-3
clone_size: .
cdr3_aa: CASSFLPDNTGELFF

v_call: TRBV18
clone_size: .
cdr3_aa: CASYLSGLYNEQFF